These T cell receptor beta chains were read from a single sample in a study of type 1 regulatory T cells. These receptors have no known antigen. TCRdb reprocessed the reads with MiXCR, giving one entry per CDR3 protein. Of about 6,200 distinct CDR3 sequences listed, about 33% are singletons. The sequenced material came from cultured type 1 regulatory T (Tr1) cells, either the whole culture or a sorted fraction (not recorded which). These receptors originate from a human donor in good health. Each CDR3 is given with its conserved first and last residue. D genes are given only for firm matches.

V gene: TRBV15; J gene: TRBJ2-5; D gene: -; CDR3 protein: CATSQLRETQYF
V gene: TRBV20-1; J gene: TRBJ2-5; D gene: -; CDR3 protein: CSARPEETQYF
V gene: TRBV12-3/TRBV12-4; J gene: TRBJ2-2; D gene: -; CDR3 protein: CASIRDSINTGELFF
V gene: TRBV20-1; J gene: TRBJ2-1; D gene: -; CDR3 protein: CSASPGLEQFF
V gene: TRBV18; J gene: TRBJ2-2; D gene: TRBD2; CDR3 protein: CASSPTLAGSTGELFF
V gene: TRBV21-1; J gene: TRBJ2-4; D gene: -; CDR3 protein: CASSKAGGATSDLAKNIQYF
V gene: TRBV27; J gene: TRBJ1-2; D gene: TRBD1; CDR3 protein: CASTVSGTGVHGYTF
V gene: TRBV30; J gene: TRBJ1-1; D gene: -; CDR3 protein: CAWRKQLNTEAFF
V gene: TRBV5-1; J gene: TRBJ2-3; D gene: TRBD2; CDR3 protein: CASSPSGTSGRLSGTQYF
V gene: TRBV7-6; J gene: TRBJ2-3; D gene: -; CDR3 protein: CASSWGLGRDTDTQYF
V gene: TRBV6-8; J gene: TRBJ2-7; D gene: -; CDR3 protein: CASSYTQRDTGAYEQYF
V gene: TRBV5-1; J gene: TRBJ2-7; D gene: TRBD1; CDR3 protein: CASSLEGQGVSEQYF
V gene: TRBV20-1; J gene: TRBJ2-7; D gene: TRBD2; CDR3 protein: CSAHPLLAGGYEQYF
V gene: TRBV3-1; J gene: TRBJ1-1; D gene: -; CDR3 protein: CASSQEVGGTEAFF
V gene: TRBV27; J gene: TRBJ2-7; D gene: TRBD2; CDR3 protein: CASSFGREGPYEQYF
V gene: TRBV15; J gene: TRBJ1-1; D gene: TRBD1; CDR3 protein: CATSRVDRDTEAFF
V gene: TRBV4-2; J gene: TRBJ2-2; D gene: -; CDR3 protein: CVSSPRLNTGELFF
V gene: TRBV5-1; J gene: TRBJ2-5; D gene: TRBD1; CDR3 protein: CASSLARGQETQYF
V gene: TRBV20-1; J gene: TRBJ2-1; D gene: -; CDR3 protein: CSARPPLRDNEQFF
V gene: TRBV7-8; J gene: TRBJ1-4; D gene: -; CDR3 protein: CASTSGQPNEKLFF
V gene: TRBV5-1; J gene: TRBJ1-6; D gene: -; CDR3 protein: CASSWDYWGDSPLHF
V gene: TRBV7-6; J gene: TRBJ2-5; D gene: TRBD2; CDR3 protein: CASSLFGASGKKETQYF
V gene: TRBV5-6; J gene: TRBJ2-1; D gene: -; CDR3 protein: CASSLRGYNEQFF
V gene: TRBV6-1; J gene: TRBJ2-1; D gene: -; CDR3 protein: CASSELWTVSSYNEQFF
V gene: TRBV5-8; J gene: TRBJ1-2; D gene: TRBD1; CDR3 protein: CASSGTGGFSYTF
V gene: TRBV11-2; J gene: TRBJ2-7; D gene: -; CDR3 protein: CASSSIVLASYEQYF
V gene: TRBV12-3/TRBV12-4; J gene: TRBJ2-1; D gene: -; CDR3 protein: CASSLVGGNEQFF
V gene: TRBV5-1; J gene: TRBJ2-5; D gene: -; CDR3 protein: CASSLAPMPQETQYF
V gene: TRBV12-3/TRBV12-4; J gene: TRBJ2-7; D gene: -; CDR3 protein: CASSLGAPSYEQYF
V gene: TRBV7-9; J gene: TRBJ1-1; D gene: -; CDR3 protein: CASSFGGTAQPITLAFF
V gene: TRBV18; J gene: TRBJ2-5; D gene: -; CDR3 protein: CASSPPVAERVETQYF
V gene: TRBV21-1; J gene: TRBJ2-7; D gene: -; CDR3 protein: CASSKYREGYEQYF
V gene: TRBV7-9; J gene: TRBJ2-5; D gene: -; CDR3 protein: CASSFRTEQETQYF
V gene: TRBV5-3; J gene: TRBJ2-3; D gene: TRBD1; CDR3 protein: CARSLEGTGVTDTQYF
V gene: TRBV28; J gene: TRBJ2-7; D gene: TRBD1; CDR3 protein: CATDKGTGTYEQYF
V gene: TRBV18; J gene: TRBJ2-7; D gene: -; CDR3 protein: CASSRDYRTRGEQYF
V gene: TRBV7-2; J gene: TRBJ1-2; D gene: -; CDR3 protein: CASSAGMDGYTF
V gene: TRBV7-2; J gene: TRBJ2-7; D gene: TRBD2; CDR3 protein: CASSPIGREQYF
V gene: TRBV5-4; J gene: TRBJ2-1; D gene: -; CDR3 protein: CASSSLRENEQFF